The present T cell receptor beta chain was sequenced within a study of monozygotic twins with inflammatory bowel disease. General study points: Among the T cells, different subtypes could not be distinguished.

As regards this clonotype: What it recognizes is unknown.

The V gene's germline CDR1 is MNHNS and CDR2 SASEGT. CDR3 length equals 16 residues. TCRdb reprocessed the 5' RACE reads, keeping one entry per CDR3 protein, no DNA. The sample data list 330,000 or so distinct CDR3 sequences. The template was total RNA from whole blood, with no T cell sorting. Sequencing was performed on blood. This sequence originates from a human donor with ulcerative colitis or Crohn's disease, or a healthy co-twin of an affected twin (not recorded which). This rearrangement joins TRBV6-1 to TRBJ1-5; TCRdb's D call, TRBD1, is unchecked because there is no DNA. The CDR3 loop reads CASSPASGGFSQPQHF.